The entry that follows covers one TCR beta chain sequence. This entry is derived from a study of T cell changes during pregnancy in multiple sclerosis. Data came from immunoSEQ multiplex PCR; TCRdb stores just in-frame clones and leaves some out. The table lists over 2,000 clones, around 80% of them singletons, with more than 30% in the top ten. This CDR3 spans 11 amino acids. Deletions cut 5 bases from V and 3 bases from J, with 4 bases between. The germline V gene encodes CDR1 SEHNR and CDR2 FQNEAQ (reference sequence). The TCR was taken from a female patient with multiple sclerosis, enrolled in a pregnancy study. Some clones in this sample may be carry-over from other donors' samples. The chain combines TRBV7-9 with TRBJ1-2; D not certain. Sequencing input: CD4+ T cells from PBMCs (not recorded whether the cells were cultured). CDR3 in amino acids: CASSGDYGYTF. In DNA, the CDR3 is TGTGCCAGCAGCGGCGACTATGGCTACACCTTC.